The 10 T cell receptor beta chains listed next were all sequenced from one sample in a study of beta chain features in type 1 diabetes. Every bit of the isolated RNA underwent reverse transcription, so sequencing read expressed TCRB transcripts. Clones were sequenced by immunoSEQ multiplex PCR, and TCRdb holds only the in-frame ones, with some missing. The table records roughly 500,000 clones, 30% of them present only once. Sample: naive CD4+ T cells from blood. Receptors were obtained from a young man in good health.

This sequence joins TRBV29-1 and TRBJ1-4, with D unresolved. CDR1 is SQVTM, CDR2 ANQGSEA, per germline. The CDR3 contains 13 residues. DNA of the CDR3: TGCAGTCTTCGGCTTTCAACTAATGAAAAACTGTTTTTT. It specifies CSLRLSTNEKLFF.

In this sample, this clone turned up a few times. The genes are TRBV30 and TRBJ2-3, with D possibly TRBD1 on 6 matching bases. V was shortened by 1 base and J by 4 bases, with 12 bases between the two germline ends. CDR3 size: 14 residues. Germline CDR1 and CDR2: GTSNPN and SVGIG (reference sequence). CDR3 loop: CAWSANRVADTQYF. The CDR3 nucleotides are TGTGCCTGGAGTGCGAACAGGGTAGCAGATACGCAGTATTTT.

This clone has only a few counts. The chain uses TRBV29-1 and TRBJ2-7; D unclear. Deletions cut 7 bases from V and 6 bases from J, with 16 bases between. The germline V gene has CDR1 SQVTM and CDR2 ANQGSEA. This CDR3 region has 12 residues. This CDR3 is CSAEGPGFEQYF. Here the CDR3 DNA reads TGCAGCGCCGAAGGCCCCGGCTTCGAGCAGTACTTC.

This clone occurred a few times. This rearrangement joins TRBV30 to TRBJ1-1, with TRBD1 as a possible D gene (5 bases). The V and J ends lost 5 bases and 1 base respectively, with 14 bases between them. The CDR3 is 14 residues long. Germline V gives CDR1 GTSNPN, CDR2 SVGIG (reference sequence). The CDR3 DNA reads as TGTGCCTGGGGGGTTGGACACCAGAACACTGAAGCTTTCTTT. Amino acid sequence: CAWGVGHQNTEAFF.

This clone showed up just a few times. The rearrangement links TRBV7-3 to TRBJ2-5; a weak D match, TRBD2 (5 bases). In germline, CDR1 is SGHTA, CDR2 FQGTGA. The CDR3 runs 13 residues. Trimming cost V 5 bases and J 2 bases, with 9 bases left between them. CDR3 DNA: TGTGCCAGCAGCACTCGGGGACAAGAGACCCAGTACTTC. This gives the protein CASSTRGQETQYF.

The chain employs TRBV2 and TRBJ2-7; D call uncertain. Germline V gene sequence: CDR1 SNHLY, CDR2 FYNNEI. CDR3 length: 12 amino acids. Trimming cost V 5 bases and J 3 bases, with 8 bases left between them. CDR3 residues: CASSQSDYEQYF. As DNA, the CDR3 is TGTGCCAGCAGTCAATCGGACTACGAGCAGTACTTC. The entire variable domain, with the rest obtained from reference TRBV2 and TRBJ2-7, is as follows: EPEVTQTPSHQVTQMGQEVILRCVPISNHLYFYWYRQILGQKVEFLVSFYNNEISEKSEIFDDQFSVERPDGSNFTLKIRSTKLEDSAMYFCASSQSDYEQYFGPGTRLTVT.

Regarding this clone: This sample also contains other DNA sequences that code for the same CDR3. CDR3 in amino acids: CASSVGGAETQYF. CDR3 sequence (DNA): TGTGCCAGCAGCGTAGGTGGGGCGGAGACCCAGTACTTC. The chain carries TRBV9 and TRBJ2-5, with a weak D call TRBD1 (5 bases). CDR1 is SGDLS and CDR2 is YYNGEE in the germline V gene. This CDR3 region has 13 residues. Trimming cost V 0 bases and J 5 bases, with 8 bases left between them. The full variable domain, rest sourced from reference TRBV9 and TRBJ2-5, is DSGVTQTPKHLITATGQRVTLRCSPRSGDLSVYWYQQSLDQGLQFLIQYYNGEERAKGNILERFSAQQFPDLHSELNLSSLELGDSALYFCASSVGGAETQYFGPGTRLLVL.

The chain is built from TRBV18 and TRBJ2-3; 7 bases map to TRBD2. Germline CDR1 KGHSH, CDR2 LQKENI. Trimming took 4 bases from V and 0 from J; bases not matched to a gene: 10. The CDR3 has 17 amino acids. The CDR3 nucleotides are TGTGCCAGCTCACTAATGACTAGCAGAACTAGCACAGATACGCAGTATTTT. Its protein product is CASSLMTSRTSTDTQYF.

This clone has just a few counts. This chain joins TRBV10-3 and TRBJ2-7; D is unresolved. The CDR3 length is 12 residues. The V and J ends lost 2 bases and 3 bases respectively, with 5 bases between them. The germline gives CDR1 ENHRY, CDR2 SYGVKD. In DNA, the CDR3 is TGTGCCATCAGTGAGAAGGGCTACGAGCAGTACTTC. Protein: CAISEKGYEQYF.

Only a few counts were recorded for this clone. The V gene is TRBV4-3, the J gene TRBJ1-4, with D possibly matching TRBD1 (5 bases). The V and J ends lost 4 bases and 0 bases respectively, with 18 bases between them. This CDR3 is 18 amino acids long. Germline CDR1 is LGHNA and CDR2 is YSLEER. The DNA of the CDR3 is TGCGCCAGCAGCCTAAGGGGTGCAGGGCGAGCAACTAATGAAAAACTGTTTTTT. It translates to CASSLRGAGRATNEKLFF.